This T cell receptor (beta chain) was identified during a study of PD-1 blockade in classical Hodgkin lymphoma. The CDR3 covers 14 residues. Germline V gene data show CDR1 as MNHEY and CDR2 as SVGAGI. Trimming removed 4 bases from V and 3 bases from J, with 13 bases in between. Data came from immunoSEQ multiplex PCR; TCRdb stores just in-frame clones and leaves some out. The data contain around 100,000 clones, 80% to 90% of them singletons. Note on this clone: What it binds is not known.

Each patient's relapse followed autologous stem cell transplantation, and brentuximab vedotin exposure varied. General study results and limits: Patients who responded completely had about the same baseline diversity as newly diagnosed patients.

The clonotype originates from a human donor with classical Hodgkin lymphoma. The source was peripheral blood mononuclear cells (PBMCs), collected before the second cycle of nivolumab. This chain joins TRBV6-5 and TRBJ2-7; D could derive from TRBD1 or TRBD2 (5 bases each). This CDR3 is CASSCREKSYEQYF. CDR3 DNA sequence: TGTGCCAGCAGTTGCAGGGAGAAGAGCTACGAGCAGTACTTC.